Listed below are T cell receptor beta chains from one sample, sequenced in a study of blood T cells in healthy people across ages. TCRdb reanalysed the 5' RACE reads using MiXCR and keeps one entry per CDR3 protein. The sample holds 2 million or so distinct CDR3 sequences, around half seen once. What was sequenced was blood. Every receptor here comes from a woman in her forties in good health. The CDR3 runs from the conserved cysteine through the conserved F or W. Each record gives: J gene, D gene, clone size, CDR3 length, V gene, CDR3 protein, CDR3 DNA. D genes are given only for firm matches. Expanded clones are given a class, and other clones once, few, many or no size at all.

TRBJ2-5 - - 14 TRBV7-2 CTSSLAGAVETQYF TGTACCAGCAGCTTAGCAGGGGCTGTGGAGACCCAGTACTTC
TRBJ2-5 TRBD2 - 15 TRBV7-2 CASSFLAGFQETQYF TGTGCCAGCAGCTTCCTAGCGGGGTTTCAAGAGACCCAGTACTTC
TRBJ1-2 - - 15 TRBV11-1 CASSLRPRLNYGYTF TGTGCCAGCAGCTTACGGCCAAGACTTAACTATGGCTACACCTTC
TRBJ2-7 - - 12 TRBV7-2 CASSLATVGQYF TGTGCCAGCAGCTTAGCCACTGTTGGGCAGTACTTC
TRBJ2-7 TRBD1 - 14 TRBV20-1 CSAGTWDSPYEQYF TGCAGTGCTGGGACCTGGGACAGCCCCTACGAGCAGTACTTC
TRBJ2-7 - - 15 TRBV20-1 CSASHATDMTYEQYF TGCAGTGCTAGTCATGCCACAGATATGACCTACGAGCAGTACTTC
TRBJ2-5 TRBD1 few 13 TRBV10-3 CATADRGAETQYF TGTGCCACTGCCGACAGGGGTGCAGAGACCCAGTACTTC
TRBJ2-5 TRBD2 few 18 TRBV10-1 CASSESRTSGGAGETQYF TGCGCCAGCAGTGAGTCCAGGACTAGCGGGGGGGCTGGAGAGACCCAGTACTTC
TRBJ2-1 TRBD2 - 15 TRBV6-5 CASSYSSGGAGEQFF TGTGCCAGCAGTTACTCCAGCGGGGGGGCCGGAGAGCAGTTCTTC
TRBJ2-3 TRBD2 - 17 TRBV9 CASSVALSGGYTDTQYF TGTGCCAGCAGCGTAGCTCTCAGCGGGGGGTACACAGATACGCAGTATTTT
TRBJ2-7 - - 14 TRBV29-1 CSVEEMGRPYEQYF TGCAGCGTTGAAGAGATGGGCAGACCCTACGAGCAGTACTTC
TRBJ1-4 - few 17 TRBV4-1 CASSPGPDGSTNEKLFF TGCGCCAGCAGCCCTGGGCCCGACGGTTCAACTAATGAAAAACTGTTTTTT
TRBJ2-1 - - 13 TRBV15 CATSRVTVYEQFF TGTGCCACCAGCAGAGTAACAGTTTATGAGCAGTTCTTC
TRBJ1-1 - - 13 TRBV5-1 CASSRGENTEAFF TGCGCCAGCAGCCGAGGGGAGAACACTGAAGCTTTCTTT
TRBJ2-1 TRBD1 - 13 TRBV6-5 CASRGTVGNEQFF TGTGCCAGCAGGGGGACAGTTGGCAATGAGCAGTTCTTC
TRBJ1-2 TRBD1 few 15 TRBV12-3/TRBV12-4 CASSGGTGPLNGYTF TGTGCCAGCAGTGGGGGGACAGGGCCCCTGAATGGCTACACCTTC
TRBJ2-5 - - 16 TRBV28 CASTRGGRPGYNEQYF TGTGCCAGCACCAGAGGAGGCAGGCCGGGATACAATGAGCAGTACTTC
TRBJ2-3 - - 14 TRBV18 CASSPDLGGDTQYF TGTGCCAGCTCACCGGATCTCGGGGGAGATACGCAGTATTTT
TRBJ1-5 - - 15 TRBV7-2 CASSLVGPSNQPQHF TGTGCCAGCAGCTTAGTGGGGCCCAGCAATCAGCCCCAGCATTTT
TRBJ1-5 - - 14 TRBV7-9 CASRKEGTNQPQHF TGTGCCAGCAGAAAAGAGGGTACGAATCAGCCCCAGCATTTT
TRBJ2-7 - few 16 TRBV15 CATSRGPGQVVYEQYF TGTGCCACCAGCAGAGGTCCGGGACAAGTGGTCTACGAGCAGTACTTC
TRBJ1-6 - once 16 TRBV6-6 CASSYGGRQNNSPLHF TGTGCCAGCAGTTACGGGGGACGGCAAAATAATTCACCCCTCCACTTT
TRBJ2-1 - - 13 TRBV6-5 CASTDPRGNEQFF TGTGCCAGCACCGACCCCAGGGGCAATGAGCAGTTCTTC
TRBJ1-1 - - 13 TRBV12-3/TRBV12-4 CASSLVWGAEAFF TGTGCCAGCAGTTTAGTGTGGGGCGCTGAAGCTTTCTTT
TRBJ2-7 - - 13 TRBV6-5 CASSYTGGAEQYF TGTGCCAGCAGTTACACCGGGGGCGCCGAGCAGTACTTC
TRBJ1-2 - - 14 TRBV28 CASRRPGSNYGYTF TGTGCCAGCAGAAGGCCAGGGTCTAACTATGGCTACACCTTC
TRBJ2-1 - few 16 TRBV20-1 CSARSGFTSSYNEQFF TGCAGTGCCAGATCGGGTTTTACTAGCTCCTACAATGAGCAGTTCTTC
TRBJ2-5 - - 14 TRBV10-3 CAISWGRGQETQYF TGTGCCATCAGTTGGGGCAGGGGCCAAGAGACCCAGTACTTC
TRBJ2-7 TRBD2 - 15 TRBV12-3/TRBV12-4 CASSFPAGGKNEQYF TGTGCCAGCAGTTTCCCAGCGGGGGGTAAGAATGAGCAGTACTTC
TRBJ2-1 - - 14 TRBV2 CASSVSAGYSEQFF TGTGCCAGCAGTGTATCGGCAGGGTATAGTGAGCAGTTCTTC
TRBJ2-7 - few 12 TRBV10-3 CATADHSYEQYF TGTGCCACCGCGGATCACTCCTACGAGCAGTACTTC
TRBJ2-1 - few 13 TRBV13 CASSPPDDGEQFF TGTGCCAGCAGCCCCCCGGACGACGGTGAGCAGTTCTTC
TRBJ2-7 TRBD1 once 15 TRBV24-1 CATSDGQGAYNEQYF TGTGCCACCAGTGATGGGCAGGGGGCGTACAATGAGCAGTACTTC
TRBJ1-3 - once 15 TRBV9 CASSVGWAGGDTIYF TGTGCCAGCAGCGTAGGTTGGGCTGGTGGAGACACCATATATTTT
TRBJ1-2 TRBD1 few 13 TRBV7-9 CASSQGGGGGYTF TGTGCCAGCTCTCAGGGGGGTGGAGGTGGCTACACCTTC
TRBJ2-1 - few 12 TRBV28 CASTRGGIEQFF TGTGCCAGCACCCGAGGAGGGATTGAGCAGTTCTTC
TRBJ2-5 TRBD1 few 16 TRBV6-5 CAAGGTGGVYQETQYF TGTGCCGCAGGCGGAACAGGGGGCGTGTACCAAGAGACCCAGTACTTC
TRBJ2-1 - - 12 TRBV7-2 CASSLVPPEQFF TGTGCCAGCAGCTTAGTCCCGCCTGAGCAGTTCTTC
TRBJ2-1 TRBD1 - 17 TRBV11-2 CASSSGDRGRFPSGQFF TGTGCCAGCAGCTCCGGAGACAGGGGGCGCTTCCCTTCCGGGCAGTTCTTC
TRBJ1-4 - few 13 TRBV20-1 CSARDSPNEKLFF TGCAGTGCTAGGGACAGCCCTAATGAAAAACTGTTTTTT
TRBJ2-5 TRBD2 - 16 TRBV7-8 CASSPRLAGGRNEQYF TGTGCCAGCAGCCCCCGTCTAGCGGGGGGGCGTAATGAGCAGTACTTC
TRBJ2-1 - - 13 TRBV20-1 CSANPGGRSEQFF TGCAGTGCTAACCCGGGGGGCCGTAGTGAGCAGTTCTTC
TRBJ1-5 TRBD1 - 15 TRBV12-3/TRBV12-4 CASTDLDRESQPQHF TGTGCCAGCACCGATTTGGACAGGGAAAGTCAGCCCCAGCATTTT